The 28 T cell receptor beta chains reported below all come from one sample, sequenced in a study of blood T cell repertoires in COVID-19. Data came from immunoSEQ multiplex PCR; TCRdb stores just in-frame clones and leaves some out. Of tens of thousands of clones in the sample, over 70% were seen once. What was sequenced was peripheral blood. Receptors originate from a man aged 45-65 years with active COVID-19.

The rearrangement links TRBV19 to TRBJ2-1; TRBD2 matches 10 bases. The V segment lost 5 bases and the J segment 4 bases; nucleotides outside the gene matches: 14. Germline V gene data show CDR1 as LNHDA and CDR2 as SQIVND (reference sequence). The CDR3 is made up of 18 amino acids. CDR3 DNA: TGTGCCAGTAGTTCCGGGGGGGCGACTAGCGGGTATTACAATGAGCAGTTCTTC. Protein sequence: CASSSGGATSGYYNEQFF. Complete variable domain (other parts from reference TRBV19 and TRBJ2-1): DGGITQSPKYLFRKEGQNVTLSCEQNLNHDAMYWYRQDPGQGLRLIYYSQIVNDFQKGDIAEGYSVSREKKESFPLTVTSAQKNPTAFYLCASSSGGATSGYYNEQFFGPGTRLTVL.

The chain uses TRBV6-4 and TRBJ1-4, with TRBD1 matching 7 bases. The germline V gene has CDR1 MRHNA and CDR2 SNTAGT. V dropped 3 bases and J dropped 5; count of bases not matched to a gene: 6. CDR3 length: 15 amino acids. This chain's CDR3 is CASSDSGGANEKLFF. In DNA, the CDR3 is TGTGCCAGCAGTGATTCAGGGGGAGCGAATGAAAAACTGTTTTTT.

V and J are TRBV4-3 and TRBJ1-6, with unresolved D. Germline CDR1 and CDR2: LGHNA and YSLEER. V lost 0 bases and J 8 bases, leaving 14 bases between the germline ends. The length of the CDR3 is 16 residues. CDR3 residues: CASSQDVNGVDSPLHF. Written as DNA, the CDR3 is TGCGCCAGCAGCCAAGATGTGAATGGAGTGGATTCACCCCTCCACTTT.

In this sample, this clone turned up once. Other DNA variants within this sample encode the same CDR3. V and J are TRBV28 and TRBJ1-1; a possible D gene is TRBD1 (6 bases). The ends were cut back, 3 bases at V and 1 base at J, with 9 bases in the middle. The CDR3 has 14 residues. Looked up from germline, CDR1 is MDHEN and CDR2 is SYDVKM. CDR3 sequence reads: CASSFLRGNTEAFF. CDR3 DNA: TGTGCCAGCAGTTTTCTCAGGGGGAACACTGAAGCTTTCTTT.

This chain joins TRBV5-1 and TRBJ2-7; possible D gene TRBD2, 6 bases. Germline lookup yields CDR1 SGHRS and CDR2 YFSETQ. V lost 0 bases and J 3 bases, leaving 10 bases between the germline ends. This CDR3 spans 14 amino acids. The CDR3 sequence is CASSLGLGNYEQYF. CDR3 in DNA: TGCGCCAGCAGCTTGGGACTAGGAAACTACGAGCAGTACTTC.

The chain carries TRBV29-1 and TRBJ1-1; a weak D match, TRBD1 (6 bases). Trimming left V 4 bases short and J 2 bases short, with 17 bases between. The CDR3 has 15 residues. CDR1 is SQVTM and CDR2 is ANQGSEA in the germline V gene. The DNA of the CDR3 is TGCAGCGTTGGTCGGGACATCGACCCCAACACTGAAGCTTTCTTT. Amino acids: CSVGRDIDPNTEAFF.

Here the CDR3 reads CASSMWTGGVTEAFF. CDR3 DNA: TGTGCCAGCAGTATGTGGACAGGGGGCGTCACTGAAGCTTTCTTT. J is TRBJ1-1 and V is TRBV28; 11 bases match TRBD1. V shed 5 bases and J 4 bases; nucleotides not matched to a gene: 6. From germline, CDR1 is MDHEN and CDR2 SYDVKM. The CDR3 has 15 amino acids. Full variable domain (missing parts from reference TRBV28 and TRBJ1-1): DVKVTQSSRYLVKRTGEKVFLECVQDMDHENMFWYRQDPGLGLRLIYFSYDVKMKEKGDIPEGYSVSREKKERFSLILESASTNQTSMYLCASSMWTGGVTEAFFGQGTRLTVV.

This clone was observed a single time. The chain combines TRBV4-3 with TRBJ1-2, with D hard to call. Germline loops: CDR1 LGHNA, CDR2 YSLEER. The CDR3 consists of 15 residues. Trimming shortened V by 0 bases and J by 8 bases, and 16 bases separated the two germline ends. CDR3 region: CASSQDGRQPWGYTF. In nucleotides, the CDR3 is TGCGCCAGCAGCCAAGACGGGAGGCAGCCTTGGGGCTACACCTTC.

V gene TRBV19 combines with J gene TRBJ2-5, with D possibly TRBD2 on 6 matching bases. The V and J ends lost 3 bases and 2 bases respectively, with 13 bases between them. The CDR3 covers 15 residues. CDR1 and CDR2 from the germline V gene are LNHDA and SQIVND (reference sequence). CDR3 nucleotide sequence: TGTGCCAGTAGTATGAGGGATGGAGGGCAAGAGACCCAGTACTTC. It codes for CASSMRDGGQETQYF.

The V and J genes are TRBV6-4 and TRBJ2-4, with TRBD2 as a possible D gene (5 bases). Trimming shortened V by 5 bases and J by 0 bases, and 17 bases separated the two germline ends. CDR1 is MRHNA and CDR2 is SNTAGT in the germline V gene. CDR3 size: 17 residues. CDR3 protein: CASSSPDWSLAKNIQYF. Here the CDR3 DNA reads TGTGCCAGCAGTAGCCCGGACTGGTCCCTAGCCAAAAACATTCAGTACTTC.

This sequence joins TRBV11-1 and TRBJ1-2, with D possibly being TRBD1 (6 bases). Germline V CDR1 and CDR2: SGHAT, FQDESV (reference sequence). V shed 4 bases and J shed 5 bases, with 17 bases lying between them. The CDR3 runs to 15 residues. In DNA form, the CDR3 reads TGTGCCAGCAGCTATAACCCCGAAGGGGGATATGGCTACACCTTC. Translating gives CASSYNPEGGYGYTF.

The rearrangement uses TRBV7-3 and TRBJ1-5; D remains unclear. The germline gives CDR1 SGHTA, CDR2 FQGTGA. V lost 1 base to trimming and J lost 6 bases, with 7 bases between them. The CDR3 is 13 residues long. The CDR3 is CASSLSSGQPQHF. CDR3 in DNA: TGTGCCAGCAGCTTAAGCAGTGGTCAGCCCCAGCATTTT.

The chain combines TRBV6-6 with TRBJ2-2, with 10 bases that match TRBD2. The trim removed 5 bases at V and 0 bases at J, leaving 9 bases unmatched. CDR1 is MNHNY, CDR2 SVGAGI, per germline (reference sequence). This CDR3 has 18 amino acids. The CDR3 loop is CASSPYGSGGPNTGELFF. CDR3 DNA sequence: TGTGCCAGCAGTCCCTATGGTAGCGGGGGGCCGAACACCGGGGAGCTGTTTTTT.

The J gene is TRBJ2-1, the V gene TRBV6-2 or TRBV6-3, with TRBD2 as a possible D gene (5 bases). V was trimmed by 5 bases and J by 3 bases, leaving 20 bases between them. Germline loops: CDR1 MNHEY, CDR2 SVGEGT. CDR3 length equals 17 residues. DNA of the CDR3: TGTGCCAGCAGTAGAAGGACGGGCAACGGACTCTACAATGAGCAGTTCTTC. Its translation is CASSRRTGNGLYNEQFF.

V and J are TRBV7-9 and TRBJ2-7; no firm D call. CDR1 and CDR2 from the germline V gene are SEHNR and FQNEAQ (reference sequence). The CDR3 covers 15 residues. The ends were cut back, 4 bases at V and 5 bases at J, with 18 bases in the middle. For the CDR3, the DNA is TGTGCCAGCAGCTCCTCCGAAACTCGTAGCAACGAGCAGTACTTC. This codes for CASSSSETRSNEQYF.

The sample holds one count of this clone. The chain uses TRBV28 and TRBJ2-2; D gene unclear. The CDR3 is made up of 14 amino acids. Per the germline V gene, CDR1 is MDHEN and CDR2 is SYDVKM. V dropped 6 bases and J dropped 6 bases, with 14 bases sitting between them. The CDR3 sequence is CASSFMNSAGELFF. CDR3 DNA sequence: TGTGCCAGCAGCTTCATGAATTCGGCCGGGGAGCTGTTTTTT.

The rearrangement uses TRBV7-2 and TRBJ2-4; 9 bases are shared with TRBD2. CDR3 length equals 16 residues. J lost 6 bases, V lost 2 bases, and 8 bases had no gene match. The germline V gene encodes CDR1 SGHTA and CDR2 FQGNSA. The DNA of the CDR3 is TGTGCCAGCAGCTTATTGGTAGCGGGAGTCGGAAACATTCAGTACTTC. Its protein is CASSLLVAGVGNIQYF.

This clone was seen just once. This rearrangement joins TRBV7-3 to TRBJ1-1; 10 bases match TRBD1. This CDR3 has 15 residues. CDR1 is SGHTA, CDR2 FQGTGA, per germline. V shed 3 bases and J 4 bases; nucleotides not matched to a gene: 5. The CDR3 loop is CASSLGRDRGTEAFF. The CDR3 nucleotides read TGTGCCAGCAGCTTGGGGAGGGACAGGGGCACTGAAGCTTTCTTT.

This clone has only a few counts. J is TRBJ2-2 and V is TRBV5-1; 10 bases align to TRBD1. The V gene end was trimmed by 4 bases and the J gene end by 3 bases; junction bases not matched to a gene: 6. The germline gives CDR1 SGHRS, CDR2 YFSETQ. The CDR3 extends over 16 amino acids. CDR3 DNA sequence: TGCGCCAGCAGCACGACAGGGGGCGCGGACACCGGGGAGCTGTTTTTT. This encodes CASSTTGGADTGELFF. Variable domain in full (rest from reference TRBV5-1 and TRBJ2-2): KAGVTQTPRYLIKTRGQQVTLSCSPISGHRSVSWYQQTPGQGLQFLFEYFSETQRNKGNFPGRFSGRQFSNSRSEMNVSTLELGDSALYLCASSTTGGADTGELFFGEGSRLTVL.

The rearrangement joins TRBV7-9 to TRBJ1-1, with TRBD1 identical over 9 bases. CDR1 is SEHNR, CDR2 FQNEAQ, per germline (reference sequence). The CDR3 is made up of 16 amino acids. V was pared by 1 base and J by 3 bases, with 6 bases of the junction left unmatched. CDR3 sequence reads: CASSLGDRVRDTEAFF. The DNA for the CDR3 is TGTGCCAGCAGCTTAGGGGACAGGGTGAGGGACACTGAAGCTTTCTTT.

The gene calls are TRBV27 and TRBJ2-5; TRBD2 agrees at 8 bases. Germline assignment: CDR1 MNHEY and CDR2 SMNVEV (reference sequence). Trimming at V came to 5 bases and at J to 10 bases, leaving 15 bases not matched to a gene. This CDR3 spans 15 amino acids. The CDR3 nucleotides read TGTGCCAGCAGTCCCGCCGGACTAGCTCAGAGTGGCCAGTACTTC. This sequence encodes CASSPAGLAQSGQYF.

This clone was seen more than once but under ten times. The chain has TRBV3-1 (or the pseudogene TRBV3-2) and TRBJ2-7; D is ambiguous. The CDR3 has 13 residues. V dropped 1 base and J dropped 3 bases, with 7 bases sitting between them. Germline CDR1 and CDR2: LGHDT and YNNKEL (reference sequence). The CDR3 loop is CASSQVVNYEQYF. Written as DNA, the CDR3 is TGTGCCAGCAGCCAAGTAGTGAACTACGAGCAGTACTTC.

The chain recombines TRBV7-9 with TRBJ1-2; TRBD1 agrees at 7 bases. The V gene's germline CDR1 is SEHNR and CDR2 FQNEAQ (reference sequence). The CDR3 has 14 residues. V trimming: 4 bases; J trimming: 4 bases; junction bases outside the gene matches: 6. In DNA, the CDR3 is TGTGCCAGCAGCTCCGGGGACAGCCCCTATGGCTACACCTTC. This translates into CASSSGDSPYGYTF.

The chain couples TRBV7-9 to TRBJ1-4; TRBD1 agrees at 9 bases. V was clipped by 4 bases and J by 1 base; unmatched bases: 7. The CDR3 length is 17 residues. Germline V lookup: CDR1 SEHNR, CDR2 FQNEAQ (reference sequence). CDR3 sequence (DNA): TGTGCCAGCAGCTCTACGGACAGGGGAAAAACTAATGAAAAACTGTTTTTT. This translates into CASSSTDRGKTNEKLFF.

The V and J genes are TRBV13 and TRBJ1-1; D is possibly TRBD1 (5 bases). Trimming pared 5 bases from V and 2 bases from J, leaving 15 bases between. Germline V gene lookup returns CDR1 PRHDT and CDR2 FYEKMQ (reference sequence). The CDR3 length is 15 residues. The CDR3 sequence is CASSTPGTGNTEAFF. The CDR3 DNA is TGTGCCAGCAGCACCCCCGGGACTGGAAACACTGAAGCTTTCTTT. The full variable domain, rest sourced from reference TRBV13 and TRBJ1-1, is AAGVIQSPRHLIKEKRETATLKCYPIPRHDTVYWYQQGPGQDPQFLISFYEKMQSDKGSIPDRFSAQQFSDYHSELNMSSLELGDSALYFCASSTPGTGNTEAFFGQGTRLTVV.

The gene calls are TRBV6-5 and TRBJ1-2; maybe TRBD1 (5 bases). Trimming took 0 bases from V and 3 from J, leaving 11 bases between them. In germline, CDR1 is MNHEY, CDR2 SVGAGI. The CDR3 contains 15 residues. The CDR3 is CASSYSRQNYYGYTF. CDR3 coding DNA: TGTGCCAGCAGTTACTCGCGACAGAATTACTATGGCTACACCTTC.

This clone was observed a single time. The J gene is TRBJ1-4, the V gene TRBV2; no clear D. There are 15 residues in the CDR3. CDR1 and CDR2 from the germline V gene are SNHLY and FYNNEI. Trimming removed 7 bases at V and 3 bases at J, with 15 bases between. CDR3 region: CASTTWSASNEKLFF. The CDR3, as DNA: TGTGCCAGCACAACTTGGTCTGCTTCTAATGAAAAACTGTTTTTT. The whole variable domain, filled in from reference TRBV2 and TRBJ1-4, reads EPEVTQTPSHQVTQMGQEVILRCVPISNHLYFYWYRQILGQKVEFLVSFYNNEISEKSEIFDDQFSVERPDGSNFTLKIRSTKLEDSAMYFCASTTWSASNEKLFFGSGTQLSVL.

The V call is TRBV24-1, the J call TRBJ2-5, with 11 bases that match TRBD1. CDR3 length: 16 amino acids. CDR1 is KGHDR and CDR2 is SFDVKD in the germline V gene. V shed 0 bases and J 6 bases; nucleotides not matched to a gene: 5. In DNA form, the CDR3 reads TGTGCCACCAGTGATTTGAGGGGACAGGGGGTACAGACCCAGTACTTC. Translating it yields CATSDLRGQGVQTQYF.